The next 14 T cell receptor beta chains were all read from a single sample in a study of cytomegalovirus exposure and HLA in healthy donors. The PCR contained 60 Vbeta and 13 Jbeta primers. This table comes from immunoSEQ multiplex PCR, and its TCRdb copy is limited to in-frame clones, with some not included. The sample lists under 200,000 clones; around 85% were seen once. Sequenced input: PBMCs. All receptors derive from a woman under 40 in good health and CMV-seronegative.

The CDR3 bases are TGTGCCAGCACCCCGATAGGGGTTGATTACGAGCAGTACTTC. This encodes CASTPIGVDYEQYF. The chain joins TRBV9 to TRBJ2-7; maybe TRBD1 (5 bases). The germline gives CDR1 SGDLS, CDR2 YYNGEE. The V gene lost 6 bases and the J gene lost 4 bases, with 17 bases spanning the gap. The CDR3 has 14 amino acids.

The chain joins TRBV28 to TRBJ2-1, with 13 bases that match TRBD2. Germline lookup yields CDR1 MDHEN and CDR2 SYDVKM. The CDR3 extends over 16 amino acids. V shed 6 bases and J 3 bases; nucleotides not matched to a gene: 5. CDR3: CASRRTSGSLYNEQFF. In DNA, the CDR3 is TGTGCCAGCAGACGGACTAGCGGGAGTCTCTACAATGAGCAGTTCTTC.

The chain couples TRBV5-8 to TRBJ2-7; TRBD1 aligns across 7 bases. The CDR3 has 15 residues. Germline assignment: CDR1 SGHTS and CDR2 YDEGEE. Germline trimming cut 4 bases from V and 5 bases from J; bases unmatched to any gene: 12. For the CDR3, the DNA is TGTGCCAGCAGCACACGACAGGGATTCCCCCACGAGCAGTACTTC. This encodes CASSTRQGFPHEQYF.

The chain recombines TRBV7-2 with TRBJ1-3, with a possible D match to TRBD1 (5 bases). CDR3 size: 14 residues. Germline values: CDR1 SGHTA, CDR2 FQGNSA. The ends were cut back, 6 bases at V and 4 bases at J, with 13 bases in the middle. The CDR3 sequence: CASSLSGWGNTIYF. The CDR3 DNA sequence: TGTGCCAGCAGTTTATCAGGGTGGGGAAACACCATATATTTT.

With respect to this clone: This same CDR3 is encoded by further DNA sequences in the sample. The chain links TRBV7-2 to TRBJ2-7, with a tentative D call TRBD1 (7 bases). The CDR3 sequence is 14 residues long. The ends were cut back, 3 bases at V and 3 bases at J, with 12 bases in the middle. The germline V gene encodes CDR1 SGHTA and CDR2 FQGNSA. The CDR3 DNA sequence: TGTGCCAGCAGCTTTGGGCAGGGGGGCTACGAGCAGTACTTC. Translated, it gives CASSFGQGGYEQYF.

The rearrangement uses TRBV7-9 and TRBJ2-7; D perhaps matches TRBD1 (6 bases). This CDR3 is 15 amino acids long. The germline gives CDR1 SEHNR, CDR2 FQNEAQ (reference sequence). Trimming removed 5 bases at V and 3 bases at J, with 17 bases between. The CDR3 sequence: CASSARDRKNYEQYF. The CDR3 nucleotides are TGTGCCAGCAGCGCCCGAGACAGGAAAAACTACGAGCAGTACTTC.

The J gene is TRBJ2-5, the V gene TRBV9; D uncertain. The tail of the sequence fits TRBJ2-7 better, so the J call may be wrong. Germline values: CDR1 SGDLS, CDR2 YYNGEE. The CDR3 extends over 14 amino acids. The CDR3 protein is CASTPLEVAYEQYF. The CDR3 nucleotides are TGTGCCAGCACACCGTTAGAGGTAGCCTACGAGCAGTACTTC.

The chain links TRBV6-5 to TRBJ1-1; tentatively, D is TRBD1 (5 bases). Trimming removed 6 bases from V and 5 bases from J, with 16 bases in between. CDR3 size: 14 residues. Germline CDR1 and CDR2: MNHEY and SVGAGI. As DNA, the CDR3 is TGTGCCAGCAGAATGGGACTCCTAGCAACTGAAGCTTTCTTT. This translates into CASRMGLLATEAFF.

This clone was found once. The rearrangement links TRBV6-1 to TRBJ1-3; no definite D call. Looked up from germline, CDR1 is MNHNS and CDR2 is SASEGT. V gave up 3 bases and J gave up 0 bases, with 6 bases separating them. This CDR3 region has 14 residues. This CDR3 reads CASSDLRSGNTIYF. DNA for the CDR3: TGTGCCAGCAGTGATCTCCGCTCTGGAAACACCATATATTTT.

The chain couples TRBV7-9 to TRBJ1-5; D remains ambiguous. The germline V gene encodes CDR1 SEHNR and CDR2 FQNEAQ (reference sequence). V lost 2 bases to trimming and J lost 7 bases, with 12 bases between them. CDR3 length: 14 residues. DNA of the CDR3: TGTGCCAGCAGCTTAACGGCCGGAGGGCAGCCCCAGCATTTT. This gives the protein CASSLTAGGQPQHF.

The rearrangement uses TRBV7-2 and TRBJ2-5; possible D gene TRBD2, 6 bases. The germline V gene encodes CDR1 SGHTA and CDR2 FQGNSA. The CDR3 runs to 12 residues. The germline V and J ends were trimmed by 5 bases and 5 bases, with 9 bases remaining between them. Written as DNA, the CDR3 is TGTGCCAGCAGCCCACGGGGGGAGACCCAGTACTTC. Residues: CASSPRGETQYF.

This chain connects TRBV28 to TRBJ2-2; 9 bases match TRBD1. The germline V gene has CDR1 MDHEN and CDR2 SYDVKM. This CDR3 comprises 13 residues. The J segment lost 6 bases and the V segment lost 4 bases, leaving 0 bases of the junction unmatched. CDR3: CASSWTGAGELFF. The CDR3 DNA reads TGTGCCAGCAGTTGGACAGGGGCCGGGGAGCTGTTTTTT.

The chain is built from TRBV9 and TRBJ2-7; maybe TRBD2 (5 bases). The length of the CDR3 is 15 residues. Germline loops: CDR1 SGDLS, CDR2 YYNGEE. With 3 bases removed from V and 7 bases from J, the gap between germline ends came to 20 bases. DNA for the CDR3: TGTGCCAGCAGCGCCCCCGACCGGGAACTGGGGGAGCAGTACTTC. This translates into CASSAPDRELGEQYF.

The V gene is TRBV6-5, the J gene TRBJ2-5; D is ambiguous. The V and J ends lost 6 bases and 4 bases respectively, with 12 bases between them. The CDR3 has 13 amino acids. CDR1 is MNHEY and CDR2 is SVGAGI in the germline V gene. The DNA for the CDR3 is TGTGCCAGCAGCCGCGATTCGGGAGAGACCCAGTACTTC. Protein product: CASSRDSGETQYF.